The rows below give T cell receptor beta chains drawn from one sample of a study of response to subunit inactivated influenza vaccine. TCRdb re-analysed the RT-PCR reads in MiXCR, keeping a single row per CDR3 protein. Among about 780,000 distinct CDR3 sequences, under 20% were seen once, and the ten largest hold under 13%. Sequences were derived from PBMCs from blood, sampled 5 days after vaccination. These receptor sequences come from a man aged 50 or older who received an inactivated influenza vaccine. Both conserved end residues are part of each CDR3. The D gene is left open where the match is weak. Where a row states a size, it is once, few, many or the class of an expanded clone; other rows omit it.

j_call: TRBJ2-6
v_call: TRBV10-3
d_call: NA
clone_size: NA
cdr3_aa: CAISTGANVLTF
cdr3_nt: TGTGCCATTTCAACTGGGGCCAACGTCCTGACTTTC

j_call: TRBJ2-3
v_call: TRBV18
d_call: NA
clone_size: few
cdr3_aa: CASSPGATDTQYF
cdr3_nt: TGTGCCAGCTCACCAGGGGCCACAGATACGCAGTATTTT

j_call: TRBJ2-1
v_call: TRBV20-1
d_call: TRBD2
clone_size: NA
cdr3_aa: CSGPISGWSYNEQFF
cdr3_nt: TGCAGTGGCCCGATTAGCGGGTGGTCCTACAATGAGCAGTTCTTC

j_call: TRBJ1-6
v_call: TRBV5-1
d_call: TRBD1
clone_size: NA
cdr3_aa: CASSPTGSNSPLHF
cdr3_nt: TGCGCCAGCAGCCCGACAGGGAGTAATTCACCCCTCCACTTT

j_call: TRBJ2-1
v_call: TRBV20-1
d_call: NA
clone_size: NA
cdr3_aa: CSAREGRGPNEQFF
cdr3_nt: TGCAGTGCTAGAGAGGGACGGGGCCCCAATGAGCAGTTCTTC

j_call: TRBJ2-5
v_call: TRBV20-1
d_call: NA
clone_size: few
cdr3_aa: CSASGQTIETQYF
cdr3_nt: TGCAGTGCTAGCGGGCAGACGATCGAGACCCAGTACTTC

j_call: TRBJ1-4
v_call: TRBV20-1
d_call: NA
clone_size: NA
cdr3_aa: CSARAAGSEKLFF
cdr3_nt: TGCAGTGCTAGAGCGGCAGGGAGTGAAAAACTGTTTTTT

j_call: TRBJ2-3
v_call: TRBV7-6
d_call: TRBD2
clone_size: NA
cdr3_aa: CASSLASGTSGRNTDTQYF
cdr3_nt: TGTGCCAGCAGCTTAGCTTCCGGGACTAGCGGCCGGAACACAGATACGCAGTATTTT

j_call: TRBJ2-7
v_call: TRBV29-1
d_call: NA
clone_size: many
cdr3_aa: CSVVRDTYEQYF
cdr3_nt: TGCAGCGTTGTTCGGGATACCTACGAGCAGTACTTC

j_call: TRBJ2-1
v_call: TRBV29-1
d_call: NA
clone_size: NA
cdr3_aa: CSASGMSSYNEQFF
cdr3_nt: TGCAGCGCTTCCGGGATGTCGTCCTACAATGAGCAGTTCTTC

j_call: TRBJ2-3
v_call: TRBV6-1
d_call: TRBD2
clone_size: NA
cdr3_aa: CASKRASGTDTQYF
cdr3_nt: TGTGCCAGCAAGAGGGCTAGCGGGACAGATACGCAGTATTTT

j_call: TRBJ2-1
v_call: TRBV12-3/TRBV12-4
d_call: NA
clone_size: many
cdr3_aa: CASSTTPGTQEQFF
cdr3_nt: TGTGCCAGCAGTACCACACCTGGGACTCAAGAGCAGTTCTTC

j_call: TRBJ2-7
v_call: TRBV4-1
d_call: NA
clone_size: few
cdr3_aa: CASSQDGMGRGHEQYF
cdr3_nt: TGCGCCAGCAGCCAAGATGGGATGGGCAGGGGCCACGAGCAGTACTTC

j_call: TRBJ1-2
v_call: TRBV15
d_call: NA
clone_size: NA
cdr3_aa: CATSRVGGYYGYTF
cdr3_nt: TGTGCCACCAGCAGAGTCGGGGGGTACTATGGCTACACCTTC

j_call: TRBJ2-2
v_call: TRBV4-3
d_call: NA
clone_size: NA
cdr3_aa: CASSHKSTGELFF
cdr3_nt: TGCGCCAGCAGCCACAAGAGCACCGGGGAGCTGTTTTTT

j_call: TRBJ1-1
v_call: TRBV4-3
d_call: NA
clone_size: NA
cdr3_aa: CASSQDPRTGTEAFF
cdr3_nt: TGCGCCAGCAGCCAAGATCCCAGAACCGGAACTGAAGCTTTCTTT

j_call: TRBJ1-2
v_call: TRBV29-1
d_call: TRBD1
clone_size: NA
cdr3_aa: CSVGTGKAYGYTF
cdr3_nt: TGCAGCGTAGGGACAGGGAAGGCCTATGGCTACACCTTC

j_call: TRBJ2-7
v_call: TRBV7-2
d_call: NA
clone_size: many
cdr3_aa: CASSWRQPTSYEQYF
cdr3_nt: TGTGCCAGCAGCTGGAGACAGCCTACCTCCTACGAGCAGTACTTC

j_call: TRBJ2-1
v_call: TRBV5-1
d_call: TRBD2
clone_size: NA
cdr3_aa: CASSLVASGRVEQFF
cdr3_nt: TGCGCCAGCAGCTTGGTCGCTAGCGGGAGGGTTGAGCAGTTCTTC

j_call: TRBJ2-1
v_call: TRBV20-1
d_call: NA
clone_size: NA
cdr3_aa: CSASQGGSYNEQFF
cdr3_nt: TGCAGTGCTTCCCAAGGAGGCTCCTACAATGAGCAGTTCTTC

j_call: TRBJ1-6
v_call: TRBV5-1
d_call: TRBD1
clone_size: NA
cdr3_aa: CASSSLDRGYSPLHF
cdr3_nt: TGCGCCAGCAGCTCGTTAGACAGGGGGTATTCACCCCTCCACTTT

j_call: TRBJ1-2
v_call: TRBV4-3
d_call: NA
clone_size: few
cdr3_aa: CASSQVTATDYGYTF
cdr3_nt: TGCGCCAGCAGCCAAGTAACAGCGACGGACTATGGCTACACCTTC

j_call: TRBJ2-5
v_call: TRBV4-1
d_call: TRBD1
clone_size: few
cdr3_aa: CASSQMWQGASRQETQYF
cdr3_nt: TGCGCCAGCAGCCAAATGTGGCAGGGGGCCTCGAGGCAAGAGACCCAGTACTTC

j_call: TRBJ2-3
v_call: TRBV15
d_call: NA
clone_size: NA
cdr3_aa: CATSSYDRRSTDTQYF
cdr3_nt: TGTGCCACCAGCAGTTACGACAGGCGAAGCACAGATACGCAGTATTTT

j_call: TRBJ2-7
v_call: TRBV20-1
d_call: NA
clone_size: few
cdr3_aa: CSAREDHEQYF
cdr3_nt: TGCAGTGCTAGAGAGGACCACGAGCAGTACTTC

j_call: TRBJ2-7
v_call: TRBV3-1
d_call: NA
clone_size: few
cdr3_aa: CASSQIPTYEQYF
cdr3_nt: TGTGCCAGCAGCCAAATCCCGACCTACGAGCAGTACTTC

j_call: TRBJ1-4
v_call: TRBV24-1
d_call: TRBD1
clone_size: NA
cdr3_aa: CATSEGTGQRNEKLFF
cdr3_nt: TGTGCCACCAGTGAAGGTACGGGACAGAGAAATGAAAAACTGTTTTTT

j_call: TRBJ2-3
v_call: TRBV10-3
d_call: NA
clone_size: NA
cdr3_aa: CAISAPGADTQYF
cdr3_nt: TGTGCCATCAGTGCACCGGGTGCAGATACGCAGTATTTT

j_call: TRBJ1-1
v_call: TRBV12-3/TRBV12-4
d_call: TRBD1
clone_size: few
cdr3_aa: CASSSRQGAPNTEAFF
cdr3_nt: TGTGCCAGCAGTTCTCGACAGGGGGCCCCCAACACTGAAGCTTTCTTT

j_call: TRBJ2-7
v_call: TRBV7-7
d_call: NA
clone_size: few
cdr3_aa: CASSTDSWQYF
cdr3_nt: TGTGCTAGCAGCACAGACAGTTGGCAGTACTTC

j_call: TRBJ1-1
v_call: TRBV6-2/TRBV6-3
d_call: TRBD1
clone_size: many
cdr3_aa: CASSRQGTEAFF
cdr3_nt: TGTGCCAGCAGTCGACAGGGGACTGAAGCTTTCTTT

j_call: TRBJ2-3
v_call: TRBV7-2
d_call: NA
clone_size: few
cdr3_aa: CASSLAGRLADTQYF
cdr3_nt: TGTGCCAGCAGCTTAGCCGGAAGGTTGGCAGATACGCAGTATTTT

j_call: TRBJ1-5
v_call: TRBV5-1
d_call: NA
clone_size: NA
cdr3_aa: CASSIGGSSNQPQHF
cdr3_nt: TGCGCCAGCAGCATTGGGGGCAGTAGCAATCAGCCCCAGCATTTT

j_call: TRBJ1-1
v_call: TRBV5-1
d_call: TRBD1
clone_size: few
cdr3_aa: CASSYTPANGQGEAFF
cdr3_nt: TGCGCCAGCAGCTACACCCCCGCGAACGGACAGGGTGAAGCTTTCTTT

j_call: TRBJ1-4
v_call: TRBV12-3/TRBV12-4
d_call: TRBD1
clone_size: many
cdr3_aa: CASSTTGEELFF
cdr3_nt: TGTGCCAGCAGCACGACAGGGGAGGAACTGTTTTTT

j_call: TRBJ1-2
v_call: TRBV7-2
d_call: NA
clone_size: NA
cdr3_aa: CASSLAFDTYYGYTF
cdr3_nt: TGTGCCAGCAGCTTAGCTTTTGACACCTACTATGGCTACACCTTC

j_call: TRBJ2-7
v_call: TRBV29-1
d_call: NA
clone_size: NA
cdr3_aa: CSVQTGSSSYEQYF
cdr3_nt: TGCAGCGTTCAAACAGGGTCTAGCTCCTACGAGCAGTACTTC

j_call: TRBJ2-7
v_call: TRBV18
d_call: NA
clone_size: NA
cdr3_aa: CASSGLNYEQYF
cdr3_nt: TGTGCCAGCTCAGGACTGAATTACGAGCAGTACTTC

j_call: TRBJ2-7
v_call: TRBV20-1
d_call: NA
clone_size: few
cdr3_aa: CSARAGAVSYEQYF
cdr3_nt: TGCAGTGCTAGGGCGGGGGCAGTCAGCTACGAGCAGTACTTC

j_call: TRBJ2-2
v_call: TRBV12-3/TRBV12-4
d_call: TRBD1
clone_size: many
cdr3_aa: CASSLWTGMNTGELFF
cdr3_nt: TGTGCCAGCAGTTTATGGACAGGAATGAACACCGGGGAGCTGTTTTTT

j_call: TRBJ2-5
v_call: TRBV7-2
d_call: TRBD2
clone_size: many
cdr3_aa: CASSSQSSGGETQYF
cdr3_nt: TGTGCCAGCAGCTCCCAGTCAAGCGGGGGAGAGACCCAGTACTTC

j_call: TRBJ2-3
v_call: TRBV10-3
d_call: TRBD2
clone_size: NA
cdr3_aa: CAIRPSGRGADTQYF
cdr3_nt: TGTGCCATCAGACCTAGCGGGCGGGGGGCAGATACGCAGTATTTT

j_call: TRBJ2-2
v_call: TRBV4-3
d_call: NA
clone_size: NA
cdr3_aa: CASSQDVVAGELFF
cdr3_nt: TGCGCCAGCAGCCAAGATGTAGTGGCCGGGGAGCTGTTTTTT

j_call: TRBJ2-1
v_call: TRBV27
d_call: TRBD2
clone_size: once
cdr3_aa: CASRRTSGGYNEQFF
cdr3_nt: TGTGCCAGCAGAAGGACTAGCGGGGGATACAATGAGCAGTTCTTC

j_call: TRBJ2-5
v_call: TRBV12-3/TRBV12-4
d_call: NA
clone_size: NA
cdr3_aa: CASSPLKQETQYF
cdr3_nt: TGTGCCAGCAGTCCGCTCAAGCAAGAGACCCAGTACTTC

j_call: TRBJ2-7
v_call: TRBV12-3/TRBV12-4
d_call: NA
clone_size: few
cdr3_aa: CASTGVSYEQYF
cdr3_nt: TGTGCCAGTACTGGGGTCTCCTACGAGCAGTACTTC

j_call: TRBJ1-1
v_call: TRBV28
d_call: NA
clone_size: NA
cdr3_aa: CASSLKRRTEAFF
cdr3_nt: TGTGCCAGCAGTTTAAAACGTCGCACTGAAGCTTTCTTT

j_call: TRBJ2-2
v_call: TRBV12-5
d_call: NA
clone_size: few
cdr3_aa: CASGVRDRQAELFF
cdr3_nt: TGTGCTAGTGGTGTCCGTGATCGACAAGCGGAGCTGTTTTTT

j_call: TRBJ2-1
v_call: TRBV6-2/TRBV6-3
d_call: TRBD2
clone_size: NA
cdr3_aa: CASSNLAGARNEQFF
cdr3_nt: TGTGCCAGCAGTAACCTAGCGGGAGCCCGGAATGAGCAGTTCTTC

j_call: TRBJ2-1
v_call: TRBV5-5
d_call: TRBD2
clone_size: NA
cdr3_aa: CASSWGAGVNEQFF
cdr3_nt: TGTGCCAGCAGCTGGGGAGCGGGGGTGAATGAGCAGTTCTTC

j_call: TRBJ2-2
v_call: TRBV20-1
d_call: NA
clone_size: NA
cdr3_aa: CSARDPDTGELFF
cdr3_nt: TGCAGTGCTAGAGATCCAGACACCGGGGAGCTGTTTTTT

j_call: TRBJ2-5
v_call: TRBV10-3
d_call: TRBD2
clone_size: few
cdr3_aa: CAIRGGLAQETQYF
cdr3_nt: TGTGCCATCAGGGGGGGACTAGCCCAAGAGACCCAGTACTTC

j_call: TRBJ2-7
v_call: TRBV6-1
d_call: TRBD1
clone_size: few
cdr3_aa: CASSEIHRGGYEQYF
cdr3_nt: TGTGCCAGCAGTGAAATTCACAGGGGCGGCTACGAGCAGTACTTC

j_call: TRBJ2-7
v_call: TRBV28
d_call: TRBD2
clone_size: few
cdr3_aa: CASSLLAGGLKQYF
cdr3_nt: TGTGCCAGCAGCTTACTAGCGGGAGGACTTAAGCAGTACTTC

j_call: TRBJ2-3
v_call: TRBV15
d_call: NA
clone_size: NA
cdr3_aa: CATSRIGTDTQYF
cdr3_nt: TGTGCCACCAGCAGAATAGGTACAGATACGCAGTATTTT

j_call: TRBJ2-3
v_call: TRBV5-1
d_call: TRBD2
clone_size: NA
cdr3_aa: CASSFGFGGGFTDTQYF
cdr3_nt: TGCGCCAGCAGCTTTGGCTTTGGCGGGGGGTTCACAGATACGCAGTATTTT